Presented here are 19 T cell receptor beta chains from one specimen sequenced in a study of CXCR3-negative and CXCR3-positive naive CD8 T cells. Each TRB cDNA library was prepared by 5' RACE (with UMI labels). TCRdb re-called the 5' RACE reads and gives one entry per CDR3 protein, without DNA. The listing contains around 47,000 distinct CDR3 sequences. Sequenced input: memory CD8+ T cells from blood. All receptors come from a human donor in good health. Some clones in this sample may be carry-over from other donors' samples.

The chain couples TRBV3-1 to TRBJ2-1; the D call from TCRdb, TRBD2, cannot be confirmed without DNA. CDR3 length equals 17 residues. The germline CDR1 and CDR2 sequences are LGHDT and YNNKEL (reference sequence). CDR3 residues: CASSQEGRDLGYNEQFF.

CDR3 sequence: CSVALDLTQYF. V gene TRBV29-1 combines with J gene TRBJ2-3. The CDR3 covers 11 residues. The V gene's germline CDR1 is SQVTM and CDR2 ANQGSEA.

The genes are TRBV29-1 and TRBJ1-2. This CDR3 has 13 residues. Germline V lookup: CDR1 SQVTM, CDR2 ANQGSEA. CDR3 in amino acids: CSVRHPSNYGYTF.

The genes are TRBV5-1 and TRBJ1-2. Germline V lookup: CDR1 SGHRS, CDR2 YFSETQ. CDR3 size: 13 residues. The CDR3 loop reads CASSWEPTDGYTF. Variable domain in full (rest from reference TRBV5-1 and TRBJ1-2): KAGVTQTPRYLIKTRGQQVTLSCSPISGHRSVSWYQQTPGQGLQFLFEYFSETQRNKGNFPGRFSGRQFSNSRSEMNVSTLELGDSALYLCASSWEPTDGYTFGSGTRLTVV.

The chain recombines TRBV12-3 or TRBV12-4 with TRBJ2-1; TCRdb lists TRBD1, though no DNA is available to test this call. This CDR3 region has 16 residues. The CDR3 spells CASTLEGGVTYNEQFF.

The chain employs TRBV15 and TRBJ1-5; TCRdb indicates TRBD1, and absent DNA this call remains unverified. Germline V gene lookup returns CDR1 LNHNV and CDR2 YYDKDF (reference sequence). There are 14 residues in the CDR3. The chain's CDR3 is CATSSARGFQPQHF.

The chain has TRBV6-6 and TRBJ1-1; TCRdb calls TRBD1, which cannot be checked without DNA. This CDR3 has 15 residues. Germline-derived CDR1 and CDR2 are MNHNY and SVGAGI (reference sequence). The CDR3 loop reads CASSPGTPSGAEAFF.

The chain is built from TRBV27 and TRBJ2-3; TCRdb gives TRBD1 as the D gene, but with no DNA this cannot be confirmed. This CDR3 is built from 15 residues. The germline V gene has CDR1 MNHEY and CDR2 SMNVEV (reference sequence). The CDR3 loop is CASSFTGGAVDTQYF.

This chain uses TRBV6-2 or TRBV6-3 with TRBJ2-1. CDR3 length equals 14 residues. Germline loops: CDR1 MNHEY, CDR2 SVGEGT. CDR3 sequence reads: CASSYAEPHNEQFF.

The chain uses TRBV12-3 or TRBV12-4 and TRBJ1-1; TCRdb picks TRBD1, but there is no DNA to check that call. CDR3 length: 15 residues. The chain's CDR3 is CASSDGQGVNTEAFF.

The J gene is TRBJ2-1, the V gene TRBV12-3 or TRBV12-4. There are 12 residues in the CDR3. The CDR3 loop is CASSPNYHEQFF.

This chain uses TRBV4-1 with TRBJ2-7; checking the TCRdb D call of TRBD1 is not possible without DNA. Germline V gene sequence: CDR1 MGHRA, CDR2 YSYEKL. The CDR3 loop spans 14 amino acids. CDR3 sequence reads: CASSQPQQGNEQYF.

V gene TRBV9 combines with J gene TRBJ2-1; TCRdb names TRBD1, which stays unverified in the absence of DNA. The CDR3 spans 16 residues. Germline CDR1 SGDLS, CDR2 YYNGEE. CDR3 sequence reads: CASSERGGGAWNEQFF.

V and J are TRBV12-3 or TRBV12-4 and TRBJ2-7; no DNA is available, so the TRBD1 call from TCRdb remains unchecked. The CDR3 extends over 17 amino acids. CDR3: CASSPRTISPDSYEQYF.

The chain combines TRBV20-1 with TRBJ1-2; TCRdb selects TRBD1, and the lack of DNA leaves this call unchecked. This CDR3 is 13 amino acids long. Germline V gene lookup returns CDR1 DFQATT and CDR2 SNEGSKA (reference sequence). CDR3 region: CSAREAGVSGYTF.

The J gene is TRBJ2-7, the V gene TRBV28; TCRdb lists TRBD1, though no DNA is available to test this call. This CDR3 contains 15 residues. CDR1 and CDR2 from the germline V gene are MDHEN and SYDVKM. The CDR3 loop is CASRRNLGAKNEQYF.

The V gene is TRBV21-1, the J gene TRBJ2-1; the D call of TRBD1 rests on TCRdb alone, since no DNA is present to check it. TRBV21-1 has pseudogene status. The CDR3 extends over 15 amino acids. CDR3 protein: CASSLQDTIYNEQFF.

This chain links TRBV15 with TRBJ2-6. The length of the CDR3 is 16 residues. Germline V gene data show CDR1 as LNHNV and CDR2 as YYDKDF (reference sequence). This chain's CDR3 is CATSSLKGSGANVLTF.

The chain couples TRBV28 to TRBJ2-7; TCRdb's D call of TRBD1 is untestable without DNA. The CDR3 loop spans 12 amino acids. CDR1 MDHEN and CDR2 SYDVKM come from the germline V gene. The CDR3: CASRNERGEQYF. Full variable domain (missing parts from reference TRBV28 and TRBJ2-7): DVKVTQSSRYLVKRTGEKVFLECVQDMDHENMFWYRQDPGLGLRLIYFSYDVKMKEKGDIPEGYSVSREKKERFSLILESASTNQTSMYLCASRNERGEQYFGPGTRLTVT.